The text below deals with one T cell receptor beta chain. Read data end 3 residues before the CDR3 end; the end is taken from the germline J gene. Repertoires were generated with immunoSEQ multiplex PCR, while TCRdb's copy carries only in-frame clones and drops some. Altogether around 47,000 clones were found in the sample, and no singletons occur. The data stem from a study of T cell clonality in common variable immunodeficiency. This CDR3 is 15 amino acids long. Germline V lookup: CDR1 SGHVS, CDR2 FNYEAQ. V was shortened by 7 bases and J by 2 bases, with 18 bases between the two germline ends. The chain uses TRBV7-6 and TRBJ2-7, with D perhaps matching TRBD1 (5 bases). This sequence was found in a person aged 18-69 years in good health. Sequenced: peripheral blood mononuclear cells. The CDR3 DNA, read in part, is TGTGCCAGCACCCCGGTATTAGGGGCAGCCTACGAG. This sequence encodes CASTPVLGAAYE. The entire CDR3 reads CASTPVLGAAYEQYF.